This T cell receptor beta chain was retrieved from a study of early T cells in non-severe SARS-CoV-2 infection. TCRdb analysed the 5' RACE reads with MiXCR anew, one entry per CDR3 protein. Of tens of thousands of distinct CDR3 sequences in the sample, about 8% were seen once. This clonotype was seen a few times. The starting material was whole blood, obtained at baseline. The receptor comes from an adult who was a healthcare worker with PCR-confirmed SARS-CoV-2 infection or an uninfected control (not recorded which).

CDR3 amino acids: CASSLSILAGANEQFF. In DNA form, the CDR3 reads TGTGCCAGCAGCTTAAGTATCCTAGCGGGGGCTAATGAGCAGTTCTTC. The rearrangement links TRBV7-6 to TRBJ2-1; 10 bases are a match to TRBD2. The CDR3 length is 16 residues. Germline V lookup: CDR1 SGHVS, CDR2 FNYEAQ. Trimming at V came to 2 bases and at J to 7 bases, leaving 8 bases not matched to a gene.